What follows describes a single T cell receptor beta chain. The antigen remains unidentified. These data come from a study of cytomegalovirus exposure and HLA in healthy donors. Some clones are missing from TCRdb's copy, which holds only in-frame ones; the method was immunoSEQ multiplex PCR. This sample has roughly 79,000 clones, with approximately 93% found just once. Findings of the study overall: Specificity of a few CMV-associated chains for CMV antigens was verified in vitro. Later, an analysis found that TCR clusters from the first cohort tended to co-occur in the 120 validation repertoires.

The donors were part of the approximately 130-subject validation cohort, which stood apart from the roughly 640-subject first cohort. The sample consisted of PBMCs. This clonotype originated in a man younger than 35 in good health and CMV-seronegative.

CDR3 sequence reads: CASSYGVGRAADTQYF. In DNA form, the CDR3 reads TGTGCCAGCAGTTACGGGGTGGGGAGGGCCGCAGATACGCAGTATTTT. The rearrangement joins TRBV6-6 to TRBJ2-3; TRBD2 aligns across 7 bases. The CDR3 totals 16 residues. V gave up 2 bases and J gave up 4 bases; unmatched junction bases: 9. Germline V gene data show CDR1 as MNHNY and CDR2 as SVGAGI (reference sequence).